The 14 T cell receptor beta chains below all came from one sample that was sequenced in a study of T cells in Graves' hyperthyroidism and ophthalmopathy. Amplified regions were TCR beta CDR3 sequences from RNA transcripts. Initially, a first-round RT-PCR of the TCR CDR3 employed the HTBI primer set. A single record per CDR3 protein comes from TCRdb applying MiXCR to the multiplex PCR reads. The sample has 400,000 or so distinct CDR3 sequences; 11% to 15% are singletons. The sequencing input was blood. The receptors originated from a man aged 45-60 years with Graves' ophthalmopathy.

This clonotype showed up just a few times. The chain links TRBV10-1 to TRBJ2-3; maybe TRBD2 (5 bases). From germline, CDR1 is WNHNN and CDR2 SYGVQD (reference sequence). Trimming took 3 bases from V and 0 from J, leaving 13 bases between them. This CDR3 is 16 amino acids long. CDR3 in amino acids: CASSETSGVSTDTQYF. The CDR3 DNA reads TGCGCCAGCAGTGAAACGTCCGGGGTCAGCACAGATACGCAGTATTTT.

The rearrangement joins TRBV6-4 to TRBJ2-3, with D possibly being TRBD1 (5 bases). Germline lookup yields CDR1 MRHNA and CDR2 SNTAGT. The CDR3 loop spans 14 amino acids. With 8 bases removed from V and 2 bases from J, the gap between germline ends came to 14 bases. The CDR3 sequence is CASPCEDNTDTQYF. In DNA form, the CDR3 reads TGTGCCAGCCCTTGTGAGGACAACACAGATACGCAGTATTTT.

The chain combines TRBV20-1 with TRBJ1-6, with D tentatively TRBD1 (5 bases). Per the germline V gene, CDR1 is DFQATT and CDR2 is SNEGSKA (reference sequence). This CDR3 has 17 residues. Trimming left V 7 bases short and J 0 bases short, with 19 bases between. The CDR3 nucleotides are TGCAGTGGATCGGGAAGGGGCACTAGCTCCTATAATTCACCCCTCCACTTT. This translates into CSGSGRGTSSYNSPLHF.

This clonotype was counted only a few times. The rearrangement uses TRBV19 and TRBJ2-7, with D possibly being TRBD2 (5 bases). V gave up 1 base and J gave up 6 bases, with 13 bases separating them. The CDR3 is 14 amino acids. Germline assignment: CDR1 LNHDA and CDR2 SQIVND (reference sequence). The CDR3: CASSIGGEKGEQYF. The CDR3 region has the DNA TGTGCCAGTAGTATAGGTGGGGAGAAGGGCGAGCAGTACTTC.

The chain is built from TRBV28 and TRBJ2-5, with TRBD1 matching over 9 bases. V was clipped by 6 bases and J by 5 bases; unmatched bases: 10. Germline CDR1 and CDR2: MDHEN and SYDVKM. This CDR3 has 15 amino acids. CDR3 nucleotide sequence: TGTGCCAGCAGAAGGAACAGGGGGCCGGGGGAGACCCAGTACTTC. Protein sequence: CASRRNRGPGETQYF.

This clonotype was counted at least ten times. The rearrangement uses TRBV6-1 and TRBJ2-7; 11 nucleotides agree with TRBD1. Trimming removed 5 bases from V and 6 bases from J; junction bases left unmatched: 6. This CDR3 is 14 amino acids long. The germline V gene encodes CDR1 MNHNS and CDR2 SASEGT. CDR3 sequence reads: CASSYGQGAVEQYF. The DNA for the CDR3 is TGTGCCAGCAGTTATGGACAGGGGGCTGTCGAGCAGTACTTC.

This clonotype was found many times. V is TRBV9 and J is TRBJ2-7, with a possible D match to TRBD1 (6 bases). CDR1 and CDR2 from the germline V gene are SGDLS and YYNGEE. CDR3 length: 15 amino acids. With 4 bases removed from V and 3 bases from J, the gap between germline ends came to 17 bases. CDR3 bases: TGTGCCAGCAGCCTAGACCCGCGACAGGACTACGAGCAGTACTTC. Translated, it gives CASSLDPRQDYEQYF.

This clonotype was counted at least ten times. CDR3 in DNA: TGCAGTGCTAGTGTCCTAGCGGGGGATATAGAGTACGAGCAGTACTTC. This gives the protein CSASVLAGDIEYEQYF. The chain couples TRBV20-1 to TRBJ2-7; 10 bases agree with TRBD2. The CDR3 loop spans 16 amino acids. V shed 3 bases, J shed 4 bases, and the junction held 12 bases outside the gene matches. CDR1 is DFQATT and CDR2 is SNEGSKA in the germline V gene (reference sequence).

Only a few counts were recorded for this clonotype. The rearrangement joins TRBV30 to TRBJ2-5, with D unclear. CDR1 is GTSNPN, CDR2 SVGIG, per germline (reference sequence). The CDR3 is 14 amino acids. Trimming removed 3 bases at V and 5 bases at J, with 16 bases between. The CDR3 bases are TGTGCCTGGAGCCCCATCATGCTGGGGGAGACCCAGTACTTC. Translating gives CAWSPIMLGETQYF.

This clonotype was seen ten or more times. V and J are TRBV9 and TRBJ2-1, with D perhaps assigned TRBD1 or TRBD2 (5 bases each). This CDR3 is built from 16 residues. Trimming cost V 4 bases and J 8 bases, with 22 bases left between them. CDR1 SGDLS and CDR2 YYNGEE come from the germline V gene. CDR3 in DNA: TGTGCCAGCAGCTTGGAACCCGGGACCGCAGCATATGAGCAGTTCTTC. Translation: CASSLEPGTAAYEQFF. The whole variable domain, filled in from reference TRBV9 and TRBJ2-1, reads DSGVTQTPKHLITATGQRVTLRCSPRSGDLSVYWYQQSLDQGLQFLIQYYNGEERAKGNILERFSAQQFPDLHSELNLSSLELGDSALYFCASSLEPGTAAYEQFFGPGTRLTVL.

Ten or more counts support this clonotype. V usage is TRBV12-3 or TRBV12-4 and J usage is TRBJ1-5; D is perhaps TRBD1 (6 bases). This CDR3 is 13 amino acids long. Trimming cost V 5 bases and J 5 bases, with 10 bases left between them. CDR3 protein: CASSDRRYQPQHF. The DNA for the CDR3 is TGTGCCAGCAGTGACAGGAGATATCAGCCCCAGCATTTT.

This clonotype was recorded at least ten times. This sequence joins TRBV7-8 and TRBJ2-1, with D possibly matching TRBD2 (6 bases). Trimming pared 3 bases from V and 4 bases from J, leaving 16 bases between. This CDR3 contains 16 residues. The V gene's germline CDR1 is SGHVS and CDR2 FQNEAQ. CDR3 sequence reads: CASSFSGGGAYNEQFF. CDR3 bases: TGTGCCAGCAGCTTTTCTGGCGGAGGGGCTTACAATGAGCAGTTCTTC. Combining the CDR3 with reference TRBV7-8 and TRBJ2-1 gives the whole variable domain GAGVSQSPRYKVAKRGQDVALRCDPISGHVSLFWYQQALGQGPEFLTYFQNEAQLDKSGLPSDRFFAERPEGSVSTLKIQRTQQEDSAVYLCASSFSGGGAYNEQFFGPGTRLTVL.

The chain combines TRBV19 with TRBJ2-1, with D unresolved. The CDR3 spans 13 residues. V dropped 7 bases and J dropped 10 bases, with 17 bases sitting between them. Germline CDR1 and CDR2: LNHDA and SQIVND (reference sequence). In DNA form, the CDR3 reads TGTGCCAGTACCCATATTCGTACGGGCGAGCAGTTCTTC. It codes for CASTHIRTGEQFF.

J is TRBJ2-2 and V is TRBV4-1, with 7 positions matching TRBD2. V trimming: 0 bases; J trimming: 7 bases; junction bases outside the gene matches: 11. Germline V lookup: CDR1 MGHRA, CDR2 YSYEKL. This CDR3 spans 17 amino acids. The CDR3: CASSQDQLGGRNGELFF. In nucleotides, the CDR3 is TGCGCCAGCAGCCAAGATCAATTGGGAGGGCGGAACGGGGAGCTGTTTTTT.